The 28 T cell receptor beta chains in this list originate from one sample, sequenced in a study of cytomegalovirus exposure and HLA in healthy donors. A multiplex PCR was run with 60 Vbeta primers and 13 Jbeta primers. Assay: immunoSEQ multiplex PCR; the TCRdb copy retains only in-frame clones and omits some. There are approximately 100,000 clones in the sample; about 74% occur only once, and around 5.1% lies in the top ten. Sequencing was done on a sample of PBMCs. The receptors were gathered from a female donor in good health and CMV-seropositive.

This clone has a single count. The chain has TRBV19 and TRBJ2-3; 7 bases fit TRBD1. CDR1 and CDR2 (germline): LNHDA, SQIVND (reference sequence). This CDR3 is 16 amino acids long. The ends lost 5 bases at V and 2 bases at J; junction bases unmatched: 10. CDR3 DNA sequence: TGTGCCAGTAGTGTCCAGGGGGTACTCTACACAGATACGCAGTATTTT. It translates to CASSVQGVLYTDTQYF. Full variable domain (outside the CDR3, taken from reference TRBV19 and TRBJ2-3): DGGITQSPKYLFRKEGQNVTLSCEQNLNHDAMYWYRQDPGQGLRLIYYSQIVNDFQKGDIAEGYSVSREKKESFPLTVTSAQKNPTAFYLCASSVQGVLYTDTQYFGPGTRLTVL.

This clone appeared a few times. The rearrangement links TRBV15 to TRBJ1-1, with 9 bases fitting TRBD1. J was trimmed by 3 bases and V by 0 bases; bases with no gene match: 2. Germline lookup yields CDR1 LNHNV and CDR2 YYDKDF (reference sequence). This CDR3 spans 15 amino acids. In DNA form, the CDR3 reads TGTGCCACCAGCAGAGATGACAGGGGGTACACTGAAGCTTTCTTT. Translation gives CATSRDDRGYTEAFF.

The V call is TRBV19, the J call TRBJ1-3, with unresolved D. Per the germline V gene, CDR1 is LNHDA and CDR2 is SQIVND (reference sequence). The CDR3 extends over 14 amino acids. V dropped 6 bases and J dropped 3 bases, with 12 bases sitting between them. The DNA for the CDR3 is TGTGCCAGTAGCCGGCCCGGGAGTGGAAACACCATATATTTT. It yields the protein CASSRPGSGNTIYF.

This clone was observed a single time. This chain uses TRBV9 with TRBJ1-4; D is ambiguous. Germline V gene data show CDR1 as SGDLS and CDR2 as YYNGEE. V lost 0 bases and J lost 5, with 8 bases in between. There are 14 residues in the CDR3. The CDR3 bases are TGTGCCAGCAGCGTAGCGGCAGGCAATGAAAAACTGTTTTTT. The encoded protein is CASSVAAGNEKLFF.

The chain employs TRBV30 and TRBJ2-3; maybe TRBD1 (6 bases). CDR3 size: 13 residues. CDR1 is GTSNPN and CDR2 is SVGIG in the germline V gene (reference sequence). The V end was cut by 4 bases, the J end by 2 bases, with 10 bases between. DNA for the CDR3: TGTGCCTGGACAGGGGACGTCACAGATACGCAGTATTTT. Protein product: CAWTGDVTDTQYF.

The chain employs TRBV5-1 and TRBJ2-5; D is undetermined. Germline lookup yields CDR1 SGHRS and CDR2 YFSETQ. V was clipped by 5 bases and J by 4 bases, with 15 bases between them. CDR3 length: 14 amino acids. The CDR3 loop reads CASRMGPSLETQYF. CDR3 DNA sequence: TGCGCCAGCAGAATGGGCCCAAGCTTAGAGACCCAGTACTTC.

For the CDR3, the DNA is TGTGCCAGCAGCCTTGGAGCGGGGAACTCCTACAATGAGCAGTTCTTC. This translates into CASSLGAGNSYNEQFF. This chain connects TRBV4-2 to TRBJ2-1; TRBD2 matches 7 bases. J lost 0 bases, V lost 4 bases, and 6 bases had no gene match. Germline V CDR1 and CDR2: LGHNA, YNFKEQ. This CDR3 is 16 amino acids long.

This chain joins TRBV5-1 and TRBJ1-1; 7 positions match TRBD1. The V gene's germline CDR1 is SGHRS and CDR2 YFSETQ. The CDR3 covers 14 residues. With V trimmed by 5 bases and J by 5 bases, 9 bases remained unmatched. CDR3 protein: CASSPWTGETEAFF. The CDR3 coding sequence is TGCGCCAGCAGTCCATGGACAGGAGAGACTGAAGCTTTCTTT. The full variable domain, with the rest looked up from reference TRBV5-1 and TRBJ1-1, is KAGVTQTPRYLIKTRGQQVTLSCSPISGHRSVSWYQQTPGQGLQFLFEYFSETQRNKGNFPGRFSGRQFSNSRSEMNVSTLELGDSALYLCASSPWTGETEAFFGQGTRLTVV.

This chain links TRBV5-5 with TRBJ2-1, with 12 bases that match TRBD2. Germline V CDR1 and CDR2: SGHKS, YYEKEE (reference sequence). The ends lost 3 bases at V and 4 bases at J; junction bases unmatched: 2. This CDR3 is built from 15 residues. Written as DNA, the CDR3 is TGTGCCAGCAGCTCCGGACTAGCGGGGTACAATGAGCAGTTCTTC. Its translation is CASSSGLAGYNEQFF.

The chain has TRBV9 and TRBJ1-2, with 9 bases lining up with TRBD1. This CDR3 contains 17 residues. J gave up 1 base and V 3 bases, and 10 bases lay outside the gene matches. The V gene's germline CDR1 is SGDLS and CDR2 YYNGEE. The CDR3 sequence: CASSELTGGRSNYGYTF. CDR3 sequence (DNA): TGTGCCAGCAGCGAATTAACAGGGGGCAGGAGTAACTATGGCTACACCTTC.

The CDR3 protein is CASSRDAGRAVYEQYF. DNA of the CDR3: TGCGCCAGCAGCCGAGATGCAGGGAGGGCCGTGTACGAGCAGTACTTC. This chain links TRBV4-1 with TRBJ2-7, with TRBD2 matching 7 bases. The junction had 13 bases not matched to a gene; V was cut back by 4 bases and J by 4 bases. This CDR3 is built from 16 residues. CDR1 and CDR2 (germline): MGHRA, YSYEKL.

V is TRBV30 and J is TRBJ2-1; TRBD2 matches 14 bases. J lost 10 bases, V lost 2 bases, and 4 bases had no gene match. This CDR3 has 14 residues. The germline V gene encodes CDR1 GTSNPN and CDR2 SVGIG (reference sequence). The CDR3 DNA is TGTGCCTGGAGTCGGACTAGCGGGGGGAACGAGCAGTTCTTC. The encoded protein is CAWSRTSGGNEQFF.

Only one count was recorded for this clone. The chain links TRBV11-2 to TRBJ2-7; TRBD2 might be the D (7 bases). The length of the CDR3 is 17 residues. V lost 5 bases, J lost 2 bases, and 22 bases lay in between. Germline V gene sequence: CDR1 SGHAT, CDR2 FQNNGV. The CDR3 nucleotides are TGTGCCAGCAGCCCACGGGTTGGGAGGCGGGGGCCCTACGAGCAGTACTTC. Residues: CASSPRVGRRGPYEQYF.

The chain recombines TRBV28 with TRBJ1-1, with D hard to call. CDR1 is MDHEN and CDR2 is SYDVKM in the germline V gene. V lost 1 base to trimming and J lost 10 bases, with 13 bases between them. This CDR3 spans 13 amino acids. In nucleotides, the CDR3 is TGTGCCAGCAGTTTATTAGTTGAGGCCGCAGCTTTCTTT. Amino acid sequence: CASSLLVEAAAFF.

The gene calls are TRBV7-2 and TRBJ1-1; D is undetermined. Deletions cut 2 bases from V and 1 base from J, with 8 bases between. The CDR3 length is 14 residues. Germline values: CDR1 SGHTA, CDR2 FQGNSA. The CDR3 reads CASSLIAGNTEAFF. CDR3 coding DNA: TGTGCCAGCAGCTTAATTGCGGGGAACACTGAAGCTTTCTTT. Full variable domain (rest looked up from reference TRBV7-2 and TRBJ1-1): GAGVSQSPSNKVTEKGKDVELRCDPISGHTALYWYRQSLGQGLEFLIYFQGNSAPDKSGLPSDRFSAERTGGSVSTLTIQRTQQEDSAVYLCASSLIAGNTEAFFGQGTRLTVV.

The chain is built from TRBV5-1 and TRBJ2-7, with D perhaps TRBD2 (6 bases). The V and J ends lost 3 bases and 0 bases respectively, with 16 bases between them. The CDR3 runs 16 residues. Germline V gene sequence: CDR1 SGHRS, CDR2 YFSETQ. The DNA of the CDR3 is TGCGCCAGCAGCTATGGCGGGACTGAGAGCTCCTACGAGCAGTACTTC. It is translated as CASSYGGTESSYEQYF.

This chain uses TRBV6-1 with TRBJ2-1; 10 nucleotides agree with TRBD1. The CDR3 has 14 residues. V trimming: 6 bases; J trimming: 9 bases; junction bases outside the gene matches: 8. Per the germline V gene, CDR1 is MNHNS and CDR2 is SASEGT. The CDR3, as DNA: TGTGCCAGCAGACTCGGGACAGGGGCGAGTGAGCAGTTCTTC. Protein sequence: CASRLGTGASEQFF.

The chain links TRBV4-1 to TRBJ2-1; TRBD2 is a possible D gene (5 bases). The CDR3 length is 17 residues. With 0 bases removed from V and 0 bases from J, the gap between germline ends came to 12 bases. Germline CDR1 and CDR2: MGHRA and YSYEKL. The CDR3: CASSQESGESSYNEQFF. The CDR3 DNA follows: TGCGCCAGCAGCCAAGAGAGCGGCGAAAGCTCCTACAATGAGCAGTTCTTC.

The V gene is TRBV4-1, the J gene TRBJ1-5, with TRBD1 matching 9 bases. V shed 2 bases and J 6 bases; nucleotides not matched to a gene: 2. Germline loops: CDR1 MGHRA, CDR2 YSYEKL. CDR3 length: 14 amino acids. In DNA form, the CDR3 reads TGCGCCAGCAGCCAAAACAGGGGGCTTCAGCCCCAGCATTTT. As protein: CASSQNRGLQPQHF.

The genes are TRBV28 and TRBJ1-1, with D possibly TRBD1 on 6 matching bases. CDR1 is MDHEN and CDR2 is SYDVKM in the germline V gene. Deletions cut 2 bases from V and 5 bases from J, with 15 bases between. This CDR3 has 15 amino acids. Here the CDR3 DNA reads TGTGCCAGCAGTTTACCTCGGGACACGCTTACTGAAGCTTTCTTT. This encodes CASSLPRDTLTEAFF.

The CDR3 protein is CASSLDGTGLETQYF. In DNA, the CDR3 is TGTGCCAGCAGCTTGGACGGGACAGGGTTAGAGACCCAGTACTTC. This chain links TRBV5-5 with TRBJ2-5, with 9 bases lining up with TRBD1. This CDR3 has 15 amino acids. The germline V gene has CDR1 SGHKS and CDR2 YYEKEE (reference sequence). The V segment lost 0 bases and the J segment 4 bases; nucleotides outside the gene matches: 4.

The chain employs TRBV2 and TRBJ2-1; perhaps TRBD2 as D (6 bases). From germline, CDR1 is SNHLY and CDR2 FYNNEI. The V and J ends lost 7 bases and 3 bases respectively, with 16 bases between them. This CDR3 spans 15 amino acids. CDR3 nucleotides: TGTGCCAGCATCTCCGGGACTCCTTACTACAATGAGCAGTTCTTC. Residues: CASISGTPYYNEQFF.

The chain has TRBV4-2 and TRBJ2-5; 10 nucleotides line up with TRBD2. Germline trimming cut 4 bases from V and 4 bases from J; bases unmatched to any gene: 12. The CDR3 totals 17 residues. Per the germline V gene, CDR1 is LGHNA and CDR2 is YNFKEQ. CDR3 protein: CASSPRTTSGWGETQYF. The CDR3 DNA reads TGTGCCAGCAGCCCGCGGACGACTAGCGGGTGGGGAGAGACCCAGTACTTC.

This chain connects TRBV11-2 to TRBJ1-4; D perhaps matches TRBD1 (5 bases). The V gene's germline CDR1 is SGHAT and CDR2 FQNNGV. The CDR3 totals 15 residues. V was clipped by 0 bases and J by 7 bases, with 12 bases between them. The CDR3 is CASSLDSGGGEKLFF. The CDR3 nucleotides are TGTGCCAGCAGCTTAGATTCGGGGGGAGGTGAAAAACTGTTTTTT.

The V call is TRBV5-1, the J call TRBJ2-1; the match to TRBD2 covers 7 bases. The CDR3 totals 16 residues. The germline V gene encodes CDR1 SGHRS and CDR2 YFSETQ. Losses at the gene ends were 1 base for V and 1 base for J; bases not matched to a gene: 5. The CDR3 loop reads CASSLSRGVSYNEQFF. The DNA of the CDR3 is TGCGCCAGCAGCTTGTCCCGGGGGGTGTCCTACAATGAGCAGTTCTTC.

The V and J genes are TRBV5-4 and TRBJ1-2; weak D call: TRBD1 (6 bases). The germline V and J ends were trimmed by 4 bases and 2 bases, with 15 bases remaining between them. This CDR3 region has 15 residues. Per the germline V gene, CDR1 is SGHNT and CDR2 is YYREEE (reference sequence). DNA for the CDR3: TGTGCCAGCAGCACGCCGGACAGATCAAACTATGGCTACACCTTC. Translated: CASSTPDRSNYGYTF.

The V and J genes are TRBV5-5 and TRBJ2-7, with 10 nucleotides matching TRBD2. The CDR3 loop spans 16 amino acids. With 1 base clipped from V and 1 base from J, the junction kept 5 bases outside the gene matches. Looked up from germline, CDR1 is SGHKS and CDR2 is YYEKEE (reference sequence). The CDR3 DNA sequence: TGTGCCAGCAGCTTGTCGGGACTAGCGAGTTCCTACGAGCAGTACTTC. Translation: CASSLSGLASSYEQYF.

The DNA for the CDR3 is TGTGCCAGCACTCGACAGGGGGCGCAGGACTATGGCTACACCTTC. Protein product: CASTRQGAQDYGYTF. The chain links TRBV5-8 to TRBJ1-2; 10 nucleotides align to TRBD1. Losses at the gene ends were 6 bases for V and 3 bases for J; bases not matched to a gene: 8. The CDR3 extends over 15 amino acids. Germline V gives CDR1 SGHTS, CDR2 YDEGEE.